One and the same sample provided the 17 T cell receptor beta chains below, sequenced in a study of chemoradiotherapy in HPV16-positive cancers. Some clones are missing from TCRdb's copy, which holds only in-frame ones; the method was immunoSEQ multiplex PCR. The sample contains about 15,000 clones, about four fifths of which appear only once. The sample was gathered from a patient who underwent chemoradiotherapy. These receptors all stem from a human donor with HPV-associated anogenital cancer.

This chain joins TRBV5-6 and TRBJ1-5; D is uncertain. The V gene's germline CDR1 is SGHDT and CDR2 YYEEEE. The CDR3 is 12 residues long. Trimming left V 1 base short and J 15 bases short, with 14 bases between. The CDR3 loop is CASSLRLMNRHF. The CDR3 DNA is TGTGCCAGCAGCTTGAGGTTAATGAATCGGCATTTT.

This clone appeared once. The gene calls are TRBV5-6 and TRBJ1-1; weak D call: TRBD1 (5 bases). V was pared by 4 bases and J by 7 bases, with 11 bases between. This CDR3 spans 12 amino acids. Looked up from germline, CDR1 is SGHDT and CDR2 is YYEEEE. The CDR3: CASSHRGIEAFF. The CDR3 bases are TGTGCCAGCAGCCACCGGGGGATTGAAGCTTTCTTT. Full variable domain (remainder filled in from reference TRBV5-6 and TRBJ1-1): DAGVTQSPTHLIKTRGQQVTLRCSPKSGHDTVSWYQQALGQGPQFIFQYYEEEERQRGNFPDRFSGHQFPNYSSELNVNALLLGDSALYLCASSHRGIEAFFGQGTRLTVV.

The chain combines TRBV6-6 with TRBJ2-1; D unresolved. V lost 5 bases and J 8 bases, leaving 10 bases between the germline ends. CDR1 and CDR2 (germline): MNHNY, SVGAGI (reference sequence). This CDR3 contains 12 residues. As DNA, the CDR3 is TGTGCCAGCAGTCATATCGGCCATGAGCAGTTCTTC. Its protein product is CASSHIGHEQFF.

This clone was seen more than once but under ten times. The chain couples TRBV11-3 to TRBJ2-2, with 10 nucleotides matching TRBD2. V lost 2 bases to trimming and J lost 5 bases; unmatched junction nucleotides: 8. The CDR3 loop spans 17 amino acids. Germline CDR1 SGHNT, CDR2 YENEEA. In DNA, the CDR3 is TGTGCCAGCAGCTTAAGGCGAGCGGGAGGGGAGACCGGGGAGCTGTTTTTT. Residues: CASSLRRAGGETGELFF.

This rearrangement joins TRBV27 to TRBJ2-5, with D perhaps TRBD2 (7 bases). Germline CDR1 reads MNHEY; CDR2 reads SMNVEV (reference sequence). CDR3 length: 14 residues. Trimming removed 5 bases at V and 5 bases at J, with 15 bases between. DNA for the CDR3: TGTGCCAGCAGTCTTCAAGGGGGGGTGGAGACCCAGTACTTC. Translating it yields CASSLQGGVETQYF.

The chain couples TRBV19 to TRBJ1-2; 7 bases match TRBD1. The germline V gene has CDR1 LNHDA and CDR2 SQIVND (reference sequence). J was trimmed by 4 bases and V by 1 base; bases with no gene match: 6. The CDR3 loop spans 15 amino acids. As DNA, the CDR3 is TGTGCCAGTAGTATAGCGACAGGGTGGGGCTATGGCTACACCTTC. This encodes CASSIATGWGYGYTF.

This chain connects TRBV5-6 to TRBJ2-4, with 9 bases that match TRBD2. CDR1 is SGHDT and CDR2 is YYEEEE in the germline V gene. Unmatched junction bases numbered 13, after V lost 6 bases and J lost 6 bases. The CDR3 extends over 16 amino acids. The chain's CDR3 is CASTKYGAGGSNIQYF. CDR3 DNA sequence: TGTGCCAGCACCAAATACGGGGCGGGAGGGTCAAACATTCAGTACTTC.

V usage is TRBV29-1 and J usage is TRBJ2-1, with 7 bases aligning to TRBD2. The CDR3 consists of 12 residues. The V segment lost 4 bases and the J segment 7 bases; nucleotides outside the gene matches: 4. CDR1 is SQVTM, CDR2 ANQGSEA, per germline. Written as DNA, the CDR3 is TGCAGCGTTGTTGGCGGGAGTAATGAGCAGTTCTTC. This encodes CSVVGGSNEQFF.

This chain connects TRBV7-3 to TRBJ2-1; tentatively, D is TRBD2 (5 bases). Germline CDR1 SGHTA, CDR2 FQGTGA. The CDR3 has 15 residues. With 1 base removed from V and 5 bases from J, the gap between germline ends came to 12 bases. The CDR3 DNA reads TGTGCCAGCAGCTTAAGTCCTAGCATGGACAATGAGCAGTTCTTC. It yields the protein CASSLSPSMDNEQFF.

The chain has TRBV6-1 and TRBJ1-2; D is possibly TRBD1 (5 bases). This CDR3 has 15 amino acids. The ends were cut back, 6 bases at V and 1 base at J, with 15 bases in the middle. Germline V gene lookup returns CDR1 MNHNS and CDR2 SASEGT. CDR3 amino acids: CASSSETGVNYGYTF. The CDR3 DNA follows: TGTGCCAGCAGCTCCGAAACGGGGGTTAACTATGGCTACACCTTC.

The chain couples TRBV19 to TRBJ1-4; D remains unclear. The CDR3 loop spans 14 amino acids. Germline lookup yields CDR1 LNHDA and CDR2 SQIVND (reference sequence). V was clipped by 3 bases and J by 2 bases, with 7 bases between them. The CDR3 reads CASSMIWTNEKLFF. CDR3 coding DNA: TGTGCCAGTAGTATGATTTGGACTAATGAAAAACTGTTTTTT.

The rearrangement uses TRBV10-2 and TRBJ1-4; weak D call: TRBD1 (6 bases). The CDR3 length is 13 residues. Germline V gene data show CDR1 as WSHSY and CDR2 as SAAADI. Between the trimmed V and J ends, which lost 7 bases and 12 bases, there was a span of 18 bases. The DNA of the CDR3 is TGCGCCAGCAAAATGTTCGGGGACAATCAACTGTTTTTT. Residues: CASKMFGDNQLFF.

The CDR3 bases are TGCGCCAGCAGTTTCCTAGCCGGGACTAGCTACAATGAGCAGTTCTTC. It is translated as CASSFLAGTSYNEQFF. The rearrangement links TRBV10-1 to TRBJ2-1, with TRBD2 matching 8 bases. The V and J ends lost 5 bases and 3 bases, in that order; junction bases with no gene match: 9. The CDR3 totals 16 residues. Per the germline V gene, CDR1 is WNHNN and CDR2 is SYGVQD (reference sequence).

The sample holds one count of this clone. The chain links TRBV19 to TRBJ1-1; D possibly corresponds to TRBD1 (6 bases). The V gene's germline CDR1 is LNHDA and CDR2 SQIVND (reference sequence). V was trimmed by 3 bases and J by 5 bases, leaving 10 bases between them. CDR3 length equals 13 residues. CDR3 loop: CASSIDRSTEAFF. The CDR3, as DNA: TGTGCCAGTAGTATTGACAGGTCGACTGAAGCTTTCTTT.

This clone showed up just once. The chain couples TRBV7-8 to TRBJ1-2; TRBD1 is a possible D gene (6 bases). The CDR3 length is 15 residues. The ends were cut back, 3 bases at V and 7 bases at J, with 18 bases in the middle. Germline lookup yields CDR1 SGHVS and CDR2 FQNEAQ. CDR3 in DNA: TGTGCCAGCAGCTTTACCCCTATGGGGGCGGGTGGCTACACCTTC. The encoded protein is CASSFTPMGAGGYTF.

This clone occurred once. CDR3 nucleotides: TGTGCCAGCAGTCCAACTCACAGGGAAAGTGAAAAACTGTTTTTT. It encodes CASSPTHRESEKLFF. V usage is TRBV28 and J usage is TRBJ1-4, with D perhaps matching TRBD1 (6 bases). The CDR3 covers 15 residues. The ends were cut back, 5 bases at V and 7 bases at J, with 17 bases in the middle. CDR1 is MDHEN, CDR2 SYDVKM, per germline.

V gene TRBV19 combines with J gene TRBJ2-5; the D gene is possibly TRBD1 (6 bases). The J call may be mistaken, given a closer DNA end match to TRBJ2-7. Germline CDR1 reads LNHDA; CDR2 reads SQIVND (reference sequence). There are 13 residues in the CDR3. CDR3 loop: CASSIVIQGEQYF. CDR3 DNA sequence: TGTGCCAGTAGTATAGTCATACAGGGCGAGCAGTACTTC.